This TCR beta chain was profiled in a study of blood T cell repertoires in COVID-19. Study-wide context: Spain, Italy and the United States supplied samples that represented acute and convalescent COVID-19. The cDNA or gDNA used as material had been derived from T cells, B-cell-depleted T cells, or PBMCs.

This CDR3 is built from 16 residues. CDR1 and CDR2 from the germline V gene are MDHEN and SYDVKM. V lost 8 bases and J lost 2, with 20 bases in between. Original processing notes: Cell counts per sample came from amplifying reference gene primers. The table came from immunoSEQ multiplex PCR; TCRdb's copy has only in-frame clones and leaves some out. That table supplies the V and J calls and clone size; D and trimming were determined from the DNA. The sample shows about 150,000 clones, more than 75% of them seen only once. This chain connects TRBV28 to TRBJ2-3; D is perhaps TRBD2 (6 bases). What was sequenced was peripheral blood. The TCR comes from a man aged 50-60 years who had recovered from COVID-19. The CDR3 is CASSEEGSPNTDTQYF. The CDR3, as DNA: TGTGCCAGCTCGGAGGAGGGGTCTCCTAACACAGATACGCAGTATTTT.